This T cell receptor beta chain was identified during a study of somatic mutations in cytotoxic T cells in rheumatoid arthritis. Study-wide results and caveats: The largest CD8+ clone made up over 20% of CD8+ cells in 8 of 65 patients.

For this clone: What it binds is not known.

Method: immunoSEQ multiplex PCR; TCRdb's copy keeps in-frame clones and lacks some. This sample has around 11,000 clones; around 80% occur once, and the top ten carry approximately 33%. This clonotype originated in an adult with rheumatoid arthritis. The sample comprised CD8+ T cells sorted from blood.

The CDR3 sequence: CASSSTGPYEQYF. Here the CDR3 DNA reads TGTGCCAGCAGCTCGACAGGGCCCTACGAGCAGTACTTC. The chain carries TRBV7-9 and TRBJ2-7; TRBD1 matches at 7 bases. Germline assignment: CDR1 SEHNR and CDR2 FQNEAQ (reference sequence). The CDR3 length is 13 residues. After removal of 4 bases from V and 2 bases from J, the junction contained 2 bases not matched to a gene. The full variable domain, completed using reference TRBV7-9 and TRBJ2-7, is DTGVSQNPRHKITKRGQNVTFRCDPISEHNRLYWYRQTLGQGPEFLTYFQNEAQLEKSRLLSDRFSAERPKGSFSTLEIQRTEQGDSAMYLCASSSTGPYEQYFGPGTRLTVT.